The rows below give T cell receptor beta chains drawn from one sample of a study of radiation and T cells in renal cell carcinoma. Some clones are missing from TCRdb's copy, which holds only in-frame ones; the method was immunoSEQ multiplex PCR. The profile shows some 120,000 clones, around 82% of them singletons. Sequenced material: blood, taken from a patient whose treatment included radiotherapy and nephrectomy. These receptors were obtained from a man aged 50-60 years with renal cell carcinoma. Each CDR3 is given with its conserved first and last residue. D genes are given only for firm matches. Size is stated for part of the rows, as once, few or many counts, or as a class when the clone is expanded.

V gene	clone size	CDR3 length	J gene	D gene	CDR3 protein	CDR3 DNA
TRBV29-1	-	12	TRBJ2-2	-	CSVPGNTGELFF	TGCAGCGTGCCAGGAAACACCGGGGAGCTGTTTTTT
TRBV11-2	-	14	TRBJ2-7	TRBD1	CASTRSTGEYEQYF	TGTGCCAGCACCCGATCGACAGGGGAATACGAGCAGTACTTC
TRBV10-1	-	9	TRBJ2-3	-	CLSTDTQYF	TGCCTTAGCACAGATACGCAGTATTTT
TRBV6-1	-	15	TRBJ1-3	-	CASSDDSNSGNTIYF	TGTGCCAGCAGCGACGACAGTAACTCTGGAAACACCATATATTTT
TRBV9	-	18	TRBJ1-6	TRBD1	CASSAPDHGTGVKPPLHF	TGTGCCAGCAGCGCCCCAGACCACGGGACAGGGGTTAAGCCACCCCTCCACTTT
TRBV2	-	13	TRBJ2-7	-	CASSERGVLEQYF	TGTGCCAGCAGTGAAAGGGGGGTTCTCGAGCAGTACTTC
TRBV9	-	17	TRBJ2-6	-	CASSLASGLSGANVLTF	TGTGCCAGCAGCCTAGCCTCAGGGCTTTCAGGGGCCAACGTCCTGACTTTC
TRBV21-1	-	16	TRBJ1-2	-	CASSKGPGVNYYGYTF	TGTGCCAGCAGCAAAGGACCCGGGGTGAATTACTATGGCTACACCTTC
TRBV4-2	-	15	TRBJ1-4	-	CASSQVLSWGEKLFF	-
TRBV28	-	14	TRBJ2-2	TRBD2	CASSSLAGSGELFF	TGTGCCAGCAGTTCCTTAGCGGGGTCCGGGGAGCTGTTTTTT
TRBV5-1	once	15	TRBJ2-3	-	CATQVSGTSTDTQYF	TGCGCCACCCAAGTATCGGGTACTAGCACAGATACGCAGTATTTT
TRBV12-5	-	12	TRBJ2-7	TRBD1	CASGGQGPEQYF	TGTGCTAGTGGAGGACAGGGACCCGAGCAGTACTTC
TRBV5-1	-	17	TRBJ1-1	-	CASSLGGNPGMNTEAFF	TGCGCCAGCAGCTTGGGGGGAAATCCAGGGATGAACACTGAAGCTTTCTTT
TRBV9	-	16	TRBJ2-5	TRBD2	CASSVGGSGRGETQYF	TGTGCCAGCAGCGTAGGTGGTAGCGGGAGGGGGGAGACCCAGTACTTC
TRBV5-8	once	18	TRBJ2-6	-	CASSLVGDSSTGANVLTF	TGTGCCAGCAGCTTGGTTGGGGATAGCTCCACTGGGGCCAACGTCCTGACTTTC
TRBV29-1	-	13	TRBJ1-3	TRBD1	CSVMTGLRNTIYF	TGCAGCGTGATGACAGGGTTGAGAAACACCATATATTTT
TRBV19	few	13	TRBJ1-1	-	CASRFTGDTEAFF	TGTGCCAGTAGGTTCACAGGTGACACTGAAGCTTTCTTT
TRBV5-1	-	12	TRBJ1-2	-	CASSRPGFGYTF	TGCGCCAGCAGCCGTCCCGGTTTTGGCTACACCTTC
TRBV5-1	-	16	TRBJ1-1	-	CASSLSGGPMNTEAFF	TGCGCCAGCAGCTTGTCGGGGGGGCCTATGAACACTGAAGCTTTCTTT
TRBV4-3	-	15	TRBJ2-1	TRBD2	CASSLTSGGGDEQFF	TGCGCCAGCAGCCTGACTAGCGGGGGGGGTGATGAGCAGTTCTTC
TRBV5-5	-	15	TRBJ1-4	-	CASSIGPTTNEKLFF	TGTGCCAGCAGCATTGGACCCACAACTAATGAAAAACTGTTTTTT
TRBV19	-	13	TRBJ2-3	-	CASGPSGTDTQYF	TGTGCCAGTGGCCCTAGCGGCACAGATACGCAGTATTTT
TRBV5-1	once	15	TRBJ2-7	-	CASSFGRVTAYEQYF	TGCGCCAGCAGCTTCGGCCGGGTGACGGCCTACGAGCAGTACTTC
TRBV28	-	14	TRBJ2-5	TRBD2	CASSLLAGEETQYF	TGTGCCAGCAGTTTACTAGCGGGAGAAGAGACCCAGTACTTC
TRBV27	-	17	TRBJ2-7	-	CASSLSRIWGGDYEQYF	TGTGCCAGCAGTTTATCCCGAATATGGGGCGGGGACTACGAGCAGTACTTC
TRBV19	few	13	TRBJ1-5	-	CASSMRENQPQHF	TGTGCCAGTAGTATGCGGGAGAATCAGCCCCAGCATTTT
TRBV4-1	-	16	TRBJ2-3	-	CASSKEASVGTDTQYF	TGCGCCAGCAGCAAAGAAGCGTCTGTCGGCACAGATACGCAGTATTTT
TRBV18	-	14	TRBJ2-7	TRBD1	CASSATGDTYEQYF	TGTGCCAGCTCAGCTACAGGGGACACCTACGAGCAGTACTTC
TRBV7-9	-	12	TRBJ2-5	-	CASSLASQTQYF	TGTGCCAGCAGCTTAGCGTCACAGACCCAGTACTTC
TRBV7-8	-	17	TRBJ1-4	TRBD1	CASSLAGQGVANEKLFF	TGTGCCAGCAGCTTAGCCGGACAGGGCGTTGCTAATGAAAAACTGTTTTTT
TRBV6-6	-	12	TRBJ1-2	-	CASSYREGSYTF	TGTGCCAGCAGTTACAGAGAGGGGAGCTACACCTTC
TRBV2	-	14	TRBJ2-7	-	CASSESQAYYEQYF	TGTGCCAGCAGTGAAAGCCAGGCCTACTACGAGCAGTACTTC
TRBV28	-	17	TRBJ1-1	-	CASIQASGGSGVWRAFF	TGTGCCAGCATTCAAGCGTCCGGAGGGTCGGGTGTTTGGAGAGCTTTCTTT
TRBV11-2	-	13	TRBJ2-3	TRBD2	CASGLAGEGTQYF	TGTGCCAGCGGGCTAGCGGGAGAGGGTACGCAGTATTTT
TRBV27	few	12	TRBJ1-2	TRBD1	CASKTGSLGYTF	TGTGCCAGCAAGACAGGGTCACTCGGCTACACCTTC
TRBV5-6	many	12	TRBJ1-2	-	CASSRANYGYTF	TGTGCCAGCAGTAGGGCTAACTATGGCTACACCTTC
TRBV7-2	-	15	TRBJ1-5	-	CASSPIGGTNQPQHF	TGTGCCAGCAGCCCCATAGGGGGAACGAATCAGCCCCAGCATTTT
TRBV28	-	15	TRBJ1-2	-	CASSLLSKQGGGYTF	TGTGCCAGCAGTTTATTGTCGAAACAGGGTGGTGGCTACACCTTC
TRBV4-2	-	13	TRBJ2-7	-	CASSPPGLYEQYF	TGTGCCAGCAGCCCCCCGGGACTTTACGAGCAGTACTTC
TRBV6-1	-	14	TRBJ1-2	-	CASSDNRLLYGYTF	TGTGCCAGCAGTGATAACAGGTTACTCTATGGCTACACCTTC
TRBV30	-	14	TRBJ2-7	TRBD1	CAWRGTQGAYEQYF	TGTGCCTGGAGGGGGACACAGGGGGCCTACGAGCAGTACTTC
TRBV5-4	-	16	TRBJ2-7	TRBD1	CASTRKGDRVFGEQYF	TGTGCCAGCACCCGGAAAGGGGACAGGGTTTTTGGCGAGCAGTACTTC
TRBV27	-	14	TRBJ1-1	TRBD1	CASSRQGMNTEAFF	TGTGCCAGCAGTAGACAGGGCATGAACACTGAAGCTTTCTTT
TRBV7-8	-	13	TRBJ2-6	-	CASSLEPTDIPTF	TGTGCCAGCAGCTTAGAACCCACGGACATTCCGACTTTC
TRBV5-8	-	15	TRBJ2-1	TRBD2	CASSRTSGSWNEQFF	TGTGCCAGCAGCAGGACTAGCGGGAGTTGGAATGAGCAGTTCTTC
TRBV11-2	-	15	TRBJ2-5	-	CASSSDGTPEGTQYF	TGTGCCAGCAGCTCGGACGGGACTCCTGAAGGGACCCAGTACTTC
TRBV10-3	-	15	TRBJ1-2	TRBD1	CAIRPGTEIDYGYTF	TGTGCCATCAGGCCCGGGACAGAAATTGACTATGGCTACACCTTC
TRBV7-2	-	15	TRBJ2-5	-	CASSQGSGNQETQYF	TGTGCCAGCAGCCAAGGGAGCGGAAACCAAGAGACCCAGTACTTC
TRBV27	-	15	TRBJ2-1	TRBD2	CASSTTSGRAGEQFF	TGTGCCAGCAGTACAACTAGCGGGAGGGCCGGTGAGCAGTTCTTC
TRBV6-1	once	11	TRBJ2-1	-	CASSDTGEQFF	TGTGCCAGCAGCGACACCGGTGAGCAGTTCTTC
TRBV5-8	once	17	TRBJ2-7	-	CASSFYGLGTIIYEQYF	TGTGCCAGCAGCTTCTATGGTTTAGGGACAATCATTTACGAGCAGTACTTC
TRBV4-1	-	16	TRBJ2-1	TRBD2	CASSQSGGNSYNEQFF	TGCGCCAGCAGCCAAAGCGGGGGAAACTCCTACAATGAGCAGTTCTTC
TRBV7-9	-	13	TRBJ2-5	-	CASSFRNQETQYF	TGTGCCAGCAGCTTCAGGAACCAAGAGACCCAGTACTTC
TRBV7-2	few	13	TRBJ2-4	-	CASSFFGENIQYF	TGTGCCAGCAGCTTTTTCGGAGAAAACATTCAGTACTTC